This section outlines one TCR beta chain sequence together with its context. No cognate antigen has been identified for it. Per-nucleotide qualities are absent, and no much larger clonotype sits a single base away. The roughly 39 donors, aged roughly 6 to 100 years, were systemically healthy Caucasian individuals from Russia. Roughly 9 milliliters of peripheral blood were drawn from each donor into EDTA-treated Vacutainer tubes. Ficoll-Paque density-gradient centrifugation was used to isolate PBMCs, with at least 6.5 million per sample. Trizol reagent was used to extract total RNA from PBMCs, with at least 6 micrograms per sample. For every donor, flow cytometry on a PBMC aliquot measured the percentage of naive CD45RAhigh/CD27high T cells. These data are taken from a study of blood T cells in healthy people across ages (dated by TCRdb to the mid-2010s). For the wider study: Template switching captured roughly one uniquely barcoded TCR beta cDNA molecule per two T cells in model experiments. Using deep sequencing normalized with unique cDNA molecular identifiers, the study measured how TCR beta repertoire diversity changes with age. Donors were grouped into four age groups: young (average roughly 17 years), middle-aged (less than 40), aged (about 60) and long-lived (about 89). To avoid experimental bias, donors of different ages were distributed randomly across sequencing lanes. Two additional independent replicas of 1 million unique cDNA reads from the same blood draw were analyzed for two donors (one aged 18 to 29 and one aged 80 or older).

Between the V and J ends, shortened by 1 base and 11 bases respectively, the junction contains 18 bases. The CDR3 runs 14 residues from the cysteine to the phenylalanine. Here the CDR3 DNA is all that survives: 42 bases in frame from base 1. According to the germline V gene, CDR1 reads SGHDT and CDR2 reads YYEEEE. The library came from 5' RACE. The sequencer listed for this sample is Illumina HiSeq 2500. A second PCR of roughly 6 to 11 cycles was run with a J-beta primer mix and a sample-barcoded 5' primer. A unique molecular identifier was introduced onto each TCR beta cDNA molecule by a template-switch 5' adaptor carrying 12 random nucleotides. Each sample yielded at least 3 million CDR3-containing paired-end reads. First-strand cDNA synthesis was performed from all RNA using the Mint cDNA synthesis kit, with priming by a TRBC-specific oligonucleotide. Following uracil-DNA glycosylase treatment, a first 18-cycle PCR with universal primers M1SS and BC2_uni_R was performed on all cDNA. The study's processing was this. Normalization of each sample was performed by random selection of 1 million high-quality reads, each carrying a distinct molecular identifier. Reads with shared molecular identifiers were discarded instead of being binned into consensus sequences. MiTCR, set to a Q25 quality threshold and the strictest error-elimination algorithm, was used for CDR3 identification, clonotype clustering and error correction. Lower-bound total TCR beta diversity was estimated with a nonparametric unseen species model using Euler transformation. The raw public data were reprocessed by TCRdb itself: fastp quality trimming at Q25, MiXCR clonotype calling, in-frame beta chains only. Under each unique CDR3 protein, matching rows form one entry showing the most common genes and DNA. TCRdb's processing, not the authors', yielded these V and J calls. Present in this sample are roughly 720,000 distinct CDR3 sequences, approximately 53% of which were seen just once. The ten largest make up roughly 37% of the sample.

Broad study findings and their caveats: The percentage of naive T cells measured by flow cytometry correlated strongly with observed TCR beta diversity. Since profiling was done on bulk unsorted PBMCs, naive and antigen-experienced compartments could not be conclusively compared. Compared with the aged group, more naive CD4+ T cells, fewer expanded clones and increased TCR diversity were shown by the long-lived group, suggesting age selection. Estimates of total diversity from one million sequenced T cells were regarded as lower bounds and underestimates. Because donor CMV infection status was unknown, age-related changes in expanded clonotypes were potentially confounded. Observed TCR beta diversity per million T cells fell roughly linearly with age, and a significant reduction was already apparent by age around 39.

The sequence was obtained from an elderly man in good health. The sequenced material came from blood. Recombination joined TRBV5-6 with TRBJ2-5; TRBD1 could be the D gene, as 7 bases match. The encoded CDR3 is CASSLWAGGYDQYF. Read as DNA, the sequence is TGTGCCAGCAGCTTGTGGGCAGGGGGGTACGATCAGTACTTC.